Below are 10 T cell receptor beta chains sequenced from a single sample in a study of response to subunit inactivated influenza vaccine listed by TCRdb under 2018. Receptor amplification or capture employed RT-PCR. TCRdb names Illumina HiSeq 2500 as the instrument used. In TCRdb, the public reads were trimmed at Q25 with fastp and aligned with MiXCR, with productive beta chains retained. Rows are unified per CDR3 protein, each entry keeping the most common DNA and genes. The sample yields 700,000 to 900,000 distinct CDR3 sequences; 21% were counted once. Jointly, the top ten make up roughly a tenth of the sample. The sample here was PBMCs from blood, taken 5 days after vaccination. Receptor source: a man in his fifties who received an inactivated influenza vaccine. Donor details come from another sample of the same person, matched by shared clones.

The chain employs TRBV29-1 and TRBJ2-7; D is possibly TRBD1 or TRBD2 (5 bases each). The CDR3 totals 12 residues. CDR1 and CDR2 (germline): SQVTM, ANQGSEA. Trimming removed 7 bases from V and 4 bases from J, with 14 bases in between. CDR3 region: CSARGVRYEQYF. CDR3 bases: TGCAGCGCCAGAGGGGTCAGGTACGAGCAGTACTTC.

This chain connects TRBV5-1 to TRBJ2-1; D is possibly TRBD1 (6 bases). This CDR3 spans 13 amino acids. Germline V gene data show CDR1 as SGHRS and CDR2 as YFSETQ. Trimming removed 4 bases at V and 5 bases at J, with 10 bases between. The CDR3 reads CASSQGGDNEQFF. The CDR3 DNA sequence: TGCGCCAGCAGCCAAGGGGGTGACAATGAGCAGTTCTTC.

The V and J genes are TRBV10-3 and TRBJ1-5, with D tentatively TRBD1 (5 bases). The CDR3 totals 12 residues. V was trimmed by 0 bases and J by 12 bases, leaving 9 bases between them. From germline, CDR1 is ENHRY and CDR2 SYGVKD. The CDR3 region is CAISESGRYQHF. The CDR3 coding sequence is TGTGCCATCAGTGAGTCGGGGCGTTACCAGCATTTT.

This clonotype has just a few counts. The chain combines TRBV10-3 with TRBJ1-1; tentatively, D is TRBD1 (6 bases). The V and J ends lost 6 bases and 8 bases respectively, with 19 bases between them. The CDR3 is 14 amino acids. Germline CDR1 and CDR2: ENHRY and SYGVKD. The CDR3 nucleotides are TGTGCCATCAGAGAACCGGGACAAACAGGGGAAGCTTTCTTT. It translates to CAIREPGQTGEAFF.

V is TRBV7-8 and J is TRBJ2-3; D not certain. With 2 bases removed from V and 2 bases from J, the gap between germline ends came to 14 bases. Germline V gene data show CDR1 as SGHVS and CDR2 as FQNEAQ. The CDR3 extends over 16 amino acids. The CDR3, as DNA: TGTGCCAGCAGCTTACCGGGTTTGGGAAACACAGATACGCAGTATTTT. This sequence encodes CASSLPGLGNTDTQYF.

This clonotype turned up a few times. The rearrangement uses TRBV15 and TRBJ1-1; no definite D call. Germline loops: CDR1 LNHNV, CDR2 YYDKDF (reference sequence). Trimming took off 1 base at V and 0 bases at J, with 9 bases between the two ends. This CDR3 contains 15 residues. In nucleotides, the CDR3 is TGTGCCACCAGCAGAGGGGAGGTCATGAACACTGAAGCTTTCTTT. It yields the protein CATSRGEVMNTEAFF. Full variable domain (outside the CDR3, taken from reference TRBV15 and TRBJ1-1): DAMVIQNPRYQVTQFGKPVTLSCSQTLNHNVMYWYQQKSSQAPKLLFHYYDKDFNNEADTPDNFQSRRPNTSFCFLDIRSPGLGDTAMYLCATSRGEVMNTEAFFGQGTRLTVV.

This clonotype occurred many times. This rearrangement joins TRBV10-3 to TRBJ2-1, with 7 bases aligning to TRBD2. J gave up 9 bases and V 11 bases, and 7 bases lay outside the gene matches. The germline CDR1 and CDR2 sequences are ENHRY and SYGVKD. The CDR3 is made up of 11 amino acids. CDR3 in amino acids: CAAAGEGEQFF. CDR3 in DNA: TGTGCCGCCGCGGGAGAGGGTGAGCAGTTCTTC.

CDR3 nucleotide sequence: TGCGCCAGCAGCGGGACACTAGCGGGAGACACAGATACGCAGTATTTT. Amino acid sequence: CASSGTLAGDTDTQYF. The chain carries TRBV5-1 and TRBJ2-3, with TRBD2 matching 11 bases. Germline CDR1 is SGHRS and CDR2 is YFSETQ. This CDR3 region has 16 residues. V was clipped by 4 bases and J by 2 bases; unmatched bases: 6. Full variable domain (rest looked up from reference TRBV5-1 and TRBJ2-3): KAGVTQTPRYLIKTRGQQVTLSCSPISGHRSVSWYQQTPGQGLQFLFEYFSETQRNKGNFPGRFSGRQFSNSRSEMNVSTLELGDSALYLCASSGTLAGDTDTQYFGPGTRLTVL.

The rearrangement uses TRBV21-1 and TRBJ2-1; the table's TRBD1 call for D was not verified on the DNA. TRBV21-1 is recorded as a pseudogene. The CDR3 contains 15 residues. The CDR3 spells CASSRPGQGFNEQFF. CDR3 DNA sequence: TGTGCCAGCAGCAGACCGGGACAGGGGTTCAATGAGCAGTTCTTC.

In its sample, this clonotype was seen a few times. The rearrangement links TRBV29-1 to TRBJ2-1; TRBD2 is a possible D gene (5 bases). The CDR3 is 14 residues long. Trimming took 2 bases from V and 5 from J, leaving 13 bases between them. Germline CDR1 and CDR2: SQVTM and ANQGSEA. In nucleotides, the CDR3 is TGCAGCGTTGAAAGGTGGGAGCCCCACAATGAGCAGTTCTTC. The encoded protein is CSVERWEPHNEQFF.